The rows below give T cell receptor beta chains drawn from one sample of a study of radiotherapy plus CTLA-4 blockade in lung cancer. TCRdb's table, derived via immunoSEQ multiplex PCR, lists solely in-frame clones and lacks some. Of 20,000 to 30,000 clones detected, roughly 79% appear once; the ten largest clones hold roughly a quarter. This specimen consisted of peripheral blood, obtained from a patient treated with radiotherapy plus ipilimumab. The receptor set was obtained from a human donor with non-small cell lung cancer that progressed on radiotherapy plus ipilimumab. Both conserved end residues are part of each CDR3. Fields, in order: D gene, J gene, V gene, clone size, CDR3 DNA, CDR3 protein. The D gene is left open where the match is weak. Expanded clones are given a class, and other clones once, few, many or no size at all.

>-|TRBJ1-2|TRBV11-2|-
TGTGCCAGCAGCTTATATACAGGGCCCTTAAGAGGCTACACCTTC
CASSLYTGPLRGYTF
>-|TRBJ2-6|TRBV6-1|-
TGTGCCAGCAGTGATGGTCGTTTTGGGGGATGGGGGGCCAACGTCCTGACTTTC
CASSDGRFGGWGANVLTF
>-|TRBJ1-5|TRBV5-1|-
TGCGCCAGCAGCCCTCTCGGGCTAGCGGGTGGCAATCAGCCCCAGCATTTT
CASSPLGLAGGNQPQHF
>-|TRBJ2-7|TRBV4-2|-
TGTGCCAGCAGCCACCAATCAAGGCCCGCGGACGAGCAGTACTTC
CASSHQSRPADEQYF
>-|TRBJ1-1|TRBV19|-
TGTGCCAGTAGCAGAGTGGAAAGTGTCACTGAAGCTTTCTTT
CASSRVESVTEAFF
>TRBD1|TRBJ2-7|TRBV5-4|-
TGTGCCAGCAGCTTCAGGGACAGACCATACGAGCAGTACTTC
CASSFRDRPYEQYF
>TRBD1|TRBJ2-1|TRBV25-1|-
TGTGCCAGCAGTGCGACGACAGGGACAAACAATGAGCAGTTCTTC
CASSATTGTNNEQFF
>TRBD2|TRBJ2-3|TRBV7-8|-
TGTGCCAGCAGCTTACCCGTCACTAGCGGGGGGGTCTCTAGCACAGATACGCAGTATTTT
CASSLPVTSGGVSSTDTQYF
>-|TRBJ1-1|TRBV7-9|-
TGTGCCAGCAGCTTATTTGAATTCACTGAAGCTTTCTTT
CASSLFEFTEAFF
>-|TRBJ2-6|TRBV7-2|few
TGTGCCAGCAGCCCGGCGGATACCGGGGCCAACGTCCTGACTTTC
CASSPADTGANVLTF
>TRBD1|TRBJ1-4|TRBV7-9|-
TGTGCCAGCAGCCCAAGGGGGCTAATTAATGAAAAACTGTTTTTT
CASSPRGLINEKLFF
>-|TRBJ2-5|TRBV2|-
TGTGCCAGCAGTGAGTACGGCCAAGAGACCCAGTACTTC
CASSEYGQETQYF
>-|TRBJ2-3|TRBV13|-
TGTGCCAGCAGCTTAGTAGGGGGTCGCACAGATACGCAGTATTTT
CASSLVGGRTDTQYF
>TRBD1|TRBJ1-4|TRBV2|-
TGTGCCAGCAGCGTGGGACAGGGGGCAGTTAATGAAAAACTGTTTTTT
CASSVGQGAVNEKLFF
>-|TRBJ1-3|TRBV4-3|-
TGCGCCAGCAGCCAAGAGGGGGGGGCCTGGAACACCATATATTTT
CASSQEGGAWNTIYF
>TRBD1|TRBJ2-7|TRBV29-1|-
TGCAGCGTTGAAGTGACAGGGGTGGTGTACGAGCAGTACTTC
CSVEVTGVVYEQYF
>-|TRBJ1-5|TRBV28|few
TGTGCCAGCAGTTACCCCGGGGAAGGGAGTCAGCCCCAGCATTTT
CASSYPGEGSQPQHF
>TRBD2|TRBJ2-5|TRBV2|-
TGTGCCAGCAGTGAAGTCGTTGGTAGCGGGAGTACGGAGACCCAGTACTTC
CASSEVVGSGSTETQYF
>-|TRBJ1-5|TRBV2|-
TGTGCCAGCCTGGGGCCGGGGTCTGGGTATCAGCCCCAGCATTTT
CASLGPGSGYQPQHF
>-|TRBJ1-1|TRBV5-1|-
TGCGCCAGCAGCCCATGGACGGACTCGAACACTGAAGCTTTCTTT
CASSPWTDSNTEAFF
>-|TRBJ2-5|TRBV5-6|-
TGTGCCAGCAGCCTTCGGAGGGACAACCAAGAGACCCAGTACTTC
CASSLRRDNQETQYF
>-|TRBJ1-1|TRBV30|once
TGTGCCTGGAGTGGCTACAGAACTTCGAACACTGAAGCTTTCTTT
CAWSGYRTSNTEAFF